The next 6 T cell receptor beta chains were all read from a single sample in a study of regulatory T cells in long-lasting Graves disease. Arm-PCR of CDR3 regions and iRepertoire HTBI primers were used to build TCR beta libraries. TCRdb re-called the multiplex PCR reads through MiXCR, storing one row per CDR3 protein. Altogether 310,000 or so distinct CDR3 sequences are present, 22% being singletons, with the ten largest covering more than 55%. The time point was: persistent/refractory GD, antithyroid drugs over 5 years with positive TRAb. The authors made the TCR library using RNA they extracted from PBMCs. Source: peripheral blood mononuclear cells (PBMCs), taken when the disease was refractory, from a patient treated with antithyroid drugs. These receptor sequences come from a female donor with Graves disease.

This clonotype was counted ten times or more. This sequence joins TRBV11-1 and TRBJ2-5, with D possibly TRBD1 on 6 matching bases. Trimming removed 4 bases at V and 2 bases at J, with 8 bases between. The CDR3 sequence is 13 residues long. The germline V gene has CDR1 SGHAT and CDR2 FQDESV (reference sequence). The CDR3 region has the DNA TGTGCCAGCAGCTGGGGGCGTCAAGAGACCCAGTACTTC. Translated: CASSWGRQETQYF.

The rearrangement joins TRBV20-1 to TRBJ2-7; 8 bases align to TRBD1. The CDR3 loop spans 14 amino acids. Germline CDR1 reads DFQATT; CDR2 reads SNEGSKA (reference sequence). Written as DNA, the CDR3 is TGCATCGCCGCGGGACAGGAGAATTCCTACGAGCAGTACTTC. It is translated as CIAAGQENSYEQYF.

The J gene is TRBJ1-2, the V gene TRBV3-1; weak D call: TRBD1 (6 bases). Per the germline V gene, CDR1 is LGHDT and CDR2 is YNNKEL (reference sequence). The germline V and J ends were trimmed by 0 bases and 4 bases, with 12 bases remaining between them. The CDR3 length is 15 residues. The CDR3 DNA reads as TGTGCCAGCAGCCAAGACCTCAGGGGTCCCTATGGCTACACCTTC. This translates into CASSQDLRGPYGYTF.

This clonotype was detected only a few times. The CDR3 protein is CASSLGQHEKLFF. In DNA form, the CDR3 reads TGTGCCAGCAGCTTGGGCCAGCACGAAAAACTGTTTTTT. This chain connects TRBV5-4 to TRBJ1-4; D is uncertain. V lost 0 bases, J lost 8 bases, and 8 bases lay in between. This CDR3 spans 13 amino acids. CDR1 is SGHNT, CDR2 YYREEE, per germline (reference sequence).

The chain combines TRBV7-9 with TRBJ2-7, with a weak D call TRBD1 (6 bases). V was trimmed by 6 bases and J by 5 bases, leaving 20 bases between them. Per germline, CDR1 SEHNR and CDR2 FQNEAQ (reference sequence). The CDR3 runs to 15 residues. CDR3: CASSFTGIPRNEQYF. CDR3 in DNA: TGTGCCAGCAGTTTTACAGGGATTCCTCGGAACGAGCAGTACTTC.

This clonotype came up many times. The V gene is TRBV7-9, the J gene TRBJ1-2, with 8 bases aligning to TRBD1. The trim removed 5 bases at V and 0 bases at J, leaving 2 bases unmatched. Germline V gene lookup returns CDR1 SEHNR and CDR2 FQNEAQ (reference sequence). The CDR3 length is 14 residues. CDR3 DNA sequence: TGTGCCAGCAGCCGGACAGGGTCTAACTATGGCTACACCTTC. It yields the protein CASSRTGSNYGYTF.